This T cell receptor (beta chain) was retrieved from a study of multiple sclerosis patients with progressive multifocal leukoencephalopathy. The V gene lost 1 base and the J gene lost 3 bases, with 12 bases spanning the gap. The CDR3 spans 15 residues. Germline CDR1 is SGHNT and CDR2 is YENEEA. The method was immunoSEQ multiplex PCR; TCRdb's version includes in-frame clones alone and lacks a portion of them. The sample comprises tens of thousands of clones, about 92% of which are singletons, and approximately 2% rests with the top ten. Time point noted: before natalizumab initiation. The chain has TRBV11-3 and TRBJ1-1; D unresolved. Sequenced sample: PBMCs. The clonotype comes from a man aged 30 to 45 with multiple sclerosis. The CDR3 sequence: CASSLVGQQDTEAFF. CDR3 nucleotide sequence: TGTGCCAGCAGCTTAGTAGGGCAGCAAGACACTGAAGCTTTCTTT.